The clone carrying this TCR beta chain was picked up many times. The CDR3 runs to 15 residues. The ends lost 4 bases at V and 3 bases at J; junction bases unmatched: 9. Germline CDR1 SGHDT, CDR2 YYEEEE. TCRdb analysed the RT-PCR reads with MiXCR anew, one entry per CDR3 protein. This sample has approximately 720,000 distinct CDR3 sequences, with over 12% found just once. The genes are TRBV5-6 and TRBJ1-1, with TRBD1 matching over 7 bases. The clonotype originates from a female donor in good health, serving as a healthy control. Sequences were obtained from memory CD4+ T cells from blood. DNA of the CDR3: TGTGCCAGCAGCGAAGTAAACAGGGGTCACACTGAAGCTTTCTTT. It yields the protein CASSEVNRGHTEAFF.